This T cell receptor beta chain is drawn from a study of CD8 T cells in ankylosing spondylitis (TCRdb year 2017). The study in broad terms: The study profiled T cell receptor beta repertoires in healthy donors and ankylosing spondylitis patients to find disease-linked TCR variants. The whole study cohort included roughly 110 healthy donors and some 27 ankylosing spondylitis patients. Peripheral blood samples were taken, and synovial fluid was additionally collected from ankylosing spondylitis patients.

The reads were generated on an Illumina HiSeq 2500. TCR beta libraries were prepared by quantitative 5'-RACE with molecular barcodes. Per the source publication's procedure: Disease-linked TCR variants were identified with a new computational method built on a probabilistic model of VDJ rearrangement. The public reads were reprocessed in TCRdb via fastp at Q25 and MiXCR, keeping in-frame beta chains. Each CDR3 protein appears once, grouped with its most common genes and DNA. These V and J calls are TCRdb output, not the study's own analysis. In all, the sample holds some 700,000 distinct CDR3 sequences, and 15% to 20% of those were seen once. The ten largest account for around 19% of the sample. On the study overall, not on this receptor specifically: The disease-linked clones were reported as significantly enriched in matched synovial fluid samples from ankylosing spondylitis patients. Some of the motif variants had been reported before in the synovial fluid and blood of reactive arthritis patients, a finding that suggests common disease-initiation mechanisms. A TCR beta motif of 7 or 8 highly homologous amino acid variants appeared characteristic of blood from ankylosing spondylitis patients. A CD8+ phenotype was shown by the disease-linked clones, which were found at relatively low frequencies in peripheral blood.

For this clonotype: The antigen it binds to is not known. Germline and junction disagree at one end, which may indicate a read error.

The CDR3 has 14 amino acids, counting the end cysteine and phenylalanine. The kept DNA is CDR3 alone, 42 bases in frame from the first base. CDR1 is given as SGHRS and CDR2 as YFSETQ, both from the germline V gene. Sequencing was carried out using blood, either unsorted or a sorted T cell fraction (not recorded which). The receptor was derived from a male donor with ankylosing spondylitis. The chain was built from TRBV5-1 and TRBJ2-7; the D gene identity is not certain. Here is the DNA: TGCGCCAGCAGCTTGGAATACCGCCCCTACGGGCAGTACTTC. This sequence encodes CASSLEYRPYGQYF.